The T cell receptor (beta chain) described here comes from a study of vaccination effects on CD4 cells after COVID-19. Across the whole study: In the ViraFEST assay, antigen-specific CD4+ clonotypes were identified by expansion after peptide-pool stimulation. Broader study findings: Clones that were induced by infection or by vaccine showed marked contraction late after vaccination.

Of note for this clone: What it binds is unknown.

Having been cultured for about 10 days, the cells underwent CD4+ T cell isolation. Each person got two doses of an mRNA SARS-CoV-2 vaccine, BNT162b2 or mRNA-1273. Recipients of the vaccine had no prior SARS-CoV-2 infection and negative nucleocapsid antibodies. Cultures received IL-2 medium that replaced half the medium on days 3 and 7. TCRdb keeps only in-frame clones here, not all; method: immunoSEQ multiplex PCR. The table has 65,000 to 90,000 clones, over 65% seen once. This CDR3 comprises 16 residues. The V end lost 0 bases, the J end lost 0 bases, and 11 bases lay between the germline ends. CDR1 is LGHNA and CDR2 is YNFKEQ in the germline V gene.

Sample: CD4+ T cells from PBMCs cultured without peptide, taken after COVID-19 vaccination. The source of this sequence is a human donor who received a COVID-19 vaccine. The genes are TRBV4-2 and TRBJ1-2; D is undetermined. The CDR3 DNA reads as TGTGCCAGCAGCCAAGATCTCACGGAGGCTAACTATGGCTACACCTTC. Encoded protein: CASSQDLTEANYGYTF.